Sequencing of this T cell receptor beta chain was carried out in a study of cytomegalovirus exposure and HLA in healthy donors. Overall study findings and caveats: Later, an analysis found that common viral pathogens appeared to be linked with several of the most significant clusters. The HLA-A and HLA-B alleles of most subjects were reportedly predicted accurately from TCR beta sequences. Within an earlier analysis, most TCR beta V segments proved productive either about 90% or about 30% of the time.

Vbeta (60) and Jbeta (13) primers were used in the PCR. TCRdb's table, derived via immunoSEQ multiplex PCR, lists solely in-frame clones and lacks some. The sample lists 86,000 or so clones, roughly three quarters occurring once. Notes on this clone: Its antigen is undetermined.

Among the donors, all were healthy bone marrow donors. V shed 5 bases, J shed 3 bases, and the junction held 6 bases outside the gene matches. Germline loops: CDR1 MGHDK, CDR2 SYGVNS. There are 15 residues in the CDR3. The source material was PBMCs. The TCR sequence derives from a woman aged 35 to 49 in good health and CMV-seropositive. The gene calls are TRBV25-1 and TRBJ2-2; 7 bases agree with TRBD2. DNA for the CDR3: TGTGCCAGCAGTCCGGGGGGTCGTGACACCGGGGAGCTGTTTTTT. This translates into CASSPGGRDTGELFF.